The rows below give T cell receptor beta chains drawn from one sample of a study of CD8+ T cells in alopecia areata. Assay: immunoSEQ multiplex PCR; the TCRdb copy retains only in-frame clones and omits some. The table shows about 110,000 clones, with under 60% occurring only once. The material sequenced was CD8+ T cells sorted from blood, taken at week 24, from a patient treated with tofacitinib. These receptors were taken from a human donor with alopecia areata. Both conserved end residues are part of each CDR3. Each record gives: V gene, J gene, CDR3 length, D gene, clone size, CDR3 protein, CDR3 DNA. A D gene is named only where the DNA matches it firmly. Not every row has a clone size; where given, it reads once, few, many or a size class.

V gene: TRBV19
J gene: TRBJ2-5
CDR3 length: 13
D gene: -
clone size: few
CDR3 protein: CASSTSPVETQYF
CDR3 DNA: TGTGCCAGTAGTACATCCCCTGTCGAGACCCAGTACTTC

V gene: TRBV2
J gene: TRBJ2-1
CDR3 length: 18
D gene: TRBD2
clone size: -
CDR3 protein: CASTPTTSGGPKYNEQFF
CDR3 DNA: TGTGCCAGCACCCCGACTACTAGCGGGGGGCCAAAGTACAATGAGCAGTTCTTC

V gene: TRBV6-6
J gene: TRBJ1-2
CDR3 length: 14
D gene: -
clone size: -
CDR3 protein: CASSGQQTNYGYTF
CDR3 DNA: TGTGCCAGCAGTGGACAGCAAACTAACTATGGCTACACCTTC

V gene: TRBV29-1
J gene: TRBJ2-2
CDR3 length: 15
D gene: TRBD1
clone size: -
CDR3 protein: CSVVAWTGGYGELFF
CDR3 DNA: TGCAGCGTAGTGGCCTGGACAGGGGGGTACGGGGAGCTGTTTTTT

V gene: TRBV5-6
J gene: TRBJ2-7
CDR3 length: 13
D gene: -
clone size: -
CDR3 protein: CASTHGPNYEQYF
CDR3 DNA: TGTGCCAGCACCCACGGACCCAACTACGAGCAGTACTTC

V gene: TRBV29-1
J gene: TRBJ2-1
CDR3 length: 11
D gene: -
clone size: once
CDR3 protein: CSPIGDFGQFF
CDR3 DNA: TGCAGCCCGATCGGAGACTTTGGGCAGTTCTTC

V gene: TRBV4-1
J gene: TRBJ2-7
CDR3 length: 14
D gene: -
clone size: -
CDR3 protein: CASSPFSGTYEQYF
CDR3 DNA: TGCGCCAGCAGCCCCTTTTCCGGTACCTACGAGCAGTACTTC

V gene: TRBV7-3
J gene: TRBJ2-6
CDR3 length: 14
D gene: -
clone size: -
CDR3 protein: CASSLGAGANVLTF
CDR3 DNA: TGTGCCAGCAGCTTAGGAGCTGGGGCCAACGTCCTGACTTTC

V gene: TRBV4-1
J gene: TRBJ2-7
CDR3 length: 15
D gene: -
clone size: -
CDR3 protein: CASSQGRGASYEQYF
CDR3 DNA: TGCGCCAGCAGCCAAGGCAGGGGGGCATCCTACGAGCAGTACTTC

V gene: TRBV5-6
J gene: TRBJ2-7
CDR3 length: 11
D gene: -
clone size: -
CDR3 protein: CASSFSGEQYF
CDR3 DNA: TGTGCCAGCAGCTTTTCGGGCGAGCAGTACTTC

V gene: TRBV6-5
J gene: TRBJ2-7
CDR3 length: 13
D gene: -
clone size: -
CDR3 protein: CASSYSESLEQYF
CDR3 DNA: TGTGCCAGCAGTTACTCGGAGTCTCTAGAGCAGTACTTC

V gene: TRBV5-6
J gene: TRBJ1-1
CDR3 length: 13
D gene: -
clone size: -
CDR3 protein: CASSYPGNTEAFF
CDR3 DNA: TGTGCCAGCAGCTATCCGGGGAACACTGAAGCTTTCTTT

V gene: TRBV6-5
J gene: TRBJ1-2
CDR3 length: 15
D gene: TRBD1
clone size: -
CDR3 protein: CASSYAEGARDGYTF
CDR3 DNA: TGTGCCAGCAGTTACGCCGAGGGGGCGCGGGATGGCTACACCTTC

V gene: TRBV6-5
J gene: TRBJ2-2
CDR3 length: 15
D gene: -
clone size: -
CDR3 protein: CASSYSPSNTGELFF
CDR3 DNA: TGTGCCAGCAGTTACTCCCCCAGCAATACCGGGGAGCTGTTTTTT